Following are 2 T cell receptor beta chains from one sample sequenced in a study of cytomegalovirus exposure and HLA in healthy donors. In the PCR, 60 Vbeta and 13 Jbeta primers were used. Clones were read by immunoSEQ multiplex PCR, and TCRdb kept only the in-frame ones, dropping some. The sample lists about 200,000 clones; 80% to 90% were seen once. Specimen: PBMCs. The receptors come from a young man in good health and CMV-seronegative.

This chain joins TRBV6-6 and TRBJ2-1, with D perhaps TRBD2 (5 bases). The CDR3 sequence is 16 residues long. The V and J ends lost 5 bases and 5 bases respectively, with 19 bases between them. Germline V lookup: CDR1 MNHNY, CDR2 SVGAGI (reference sequence). This CDR3 reads CASSALGPSGNNEQFF. The CDR3 nucleotides are TGTGCCAGCAGTGCACTAGGCCCCTCGGGGAACAATGAGCAGTTCTTC.

The rearrangement uses TRBV6-6 and TRBJ2-7; no definite D call. This CDR3 contains 13 residues. Trimming removed 6 bases at V and 2 bases at J, with 11 bases between. Germline V gene data show CDR1 as MNHNY and CDR2 as SVGAGI (reference sequence). The CDR3 sequence: CASSPQAPYEQYF. Written as DNA, the CDR3 is TGTGCCAGCAGCCCCCAGGCACCCTACGAGCAGTACTTC.